Sequencing of this T cell receptor beta chain was carried out in a study of human T cells and chemical hapten exposure. Findings and caveats of the study: A positive correlation with patch test score was found for PT1 expanded TCR counts.

In the original workflow: The median was about 100,000 TCRs per sample, ranging roughly 20,000 to 750,000. TCRdb processed the RACE reads anew with MiXCR; each CDR3 protein has one entry. The V and J calls reflect TCRdb's pipeline rather than the authors' work. The sample lists more than 95,000 distinct CDR3 sequences; around an eighth were seen once. This clonotype appeared a few times. Its antigen is still unknown. A much bigger clone sits one base away, suggesting this may be a read error. Germline V CDR1 and CDR2: SEHNR, FQNEAQ (reference sequence). Deletions cut 1 base from V and 1 base from J, with 4 bases between. The CDR3 loop spans 13 amino acids. Noted time point: patch test 1, 2 weeks after DPC sensitization. Treatment of the sample: therapeutic diphenylcyclopropenone sensitization with weekly scalp DPC. Blood draws came first, before each patch test.

The sequence derives from a woman in her forties or fifties with alopecia areata. Some clones in this sample may be carry-over from other donors' samples. Sequencing used whole blood, obtained in connection with sensitization to the hapten diphenylcyclopropenone (DPC). This rearrangement joins TRBV7-9 to TRBJ1-1, with D unresolved. The CDR3 DNA reads TGTGCCAGCAGCTTAGAGGAGAACACTGAAGCTTTCTTT. Translated: CASSLEENTEAFF.